These 28 T cell receptor beta chains share one sample of origin, sequenced in a study of long-term antiretroviral therapy in people with HIV. At survey level, the immunoSEQ assay was run in its v3.0 version. Method: immunoSEQ multiplex PCR; TCRdb's copy keeps in-frame clones and lacks some. Found here are 30,000 or so clones, 70% to 90% of them singletons; the top ten hold around 7.8%. The source was unsorted PBMCs, collected roughly 5 years before starting antiretroviral therapy. The receptor set was obtained from a man in his forties or fifties with HIV.

The chain has TRBV6-6 and TRBJ1-2; D gene ambiguous. CDR3 length: 12 amino acids. V shed 7 bases and J shed 8 bases, with 14 bases lying between them. Germline loops: CDR1 MNHNY, CDR2 SVGAGI (reference sequence). The CDR3 spells CASTLGSLGYTF. In DNA form, the CDR3 reads TGTGCCAGCACCCTGGGCTCGTTGGGCTACACCTTC.

The chain joins TRBV6-5 to TRBJ2-5, with D tentatively TRBD1 (6 bases). CDR3 length equals 14 residues. Germline V gene data show CDR1 as MNHEY and CDR2 as SVGAGI. V shed 3 bases and J shed 8 bases, with 16 bases lying between them. The CDR3 sequence: CASSYSRTDLTQYF. Here the CDR3 DNA reads TGTGCCAGCAGTTATTCTCGGACAGATCTTACCCAGTACTTC.

This clone occurred once. The chain recombines TRBV5-1 with TRBJ2-2, with 9 bases that match TRBD1. Germline values: CDR1 SGHRS, CDR2 YFSETQ. The V and J ends lost 4 bases and 5 bases, in that order; junction bases with no gene match: 6. CDR3 length: 15 amino acids. This chain's CDR3 is CASSPPTGGTGELFF. CDR3 coding DNA: TGCGCCAGCAGCCCTCCGACAGGGGGAACCGGGGAGCTGTTTTTT.

This clone was seen once. The genes are TRBV9 and TRBJ2-3; TRBD1 is a possible D gene (5 bases). V was cut by 0 bases and J by 0 bases, with 11 bases left in between. CDR1 and CDR2 (germline): SGDLS, YYNGEE. There are 16 residues in the CDR3. The CDR3 coding sequence is TGTGCCAGCAGCGTAGAGCAGGGCCCCAGCACAGATACGCAGTATTTT. This codes for CASSVEQGPSTDTQYF.

The rearrangement links TRBV20-1 to TRBJ2-1; D gene uncertain. Germline CDR1 and CDR2: DFQATT and SNEGSKA (reference sequence). This CDR3 comprises 11 residues. CDR3 region: CSTKVYNEQFF. The CDR3 coding sequence is TGCAGCACCAAGGTTTACAATGAGCAGTTCTTC.

This clone was detected only a few times. V gene TRBV10-3 combines with J gene TRBJ1-5, with D tentatively TRBD1 (6 bases). Trimming shortened V by 3 bases and J by 4 bases, and 16 bases separated the two germline ends. Germline V gene lookup returns CDR1 ENHRY and CDR2 SYGVKD. CDR3 length: 16 amino acids. The CDR3 bases are TGTGCCATCAGTGACGTTCGAGGGGGACCGAATCAGCCCCAGCATTTT. It translates to CAISDVRGGPNQPQHF.

The V call is TRBV9, the J call TRBJ1-1, with TRBD1 matching 7 bases. Germline V gives CDR1 SGDLS, CDR2 YYNGEE. The CDR3 is 14 amino acids. Trimming removed 0 bases from V and 1 base from J; junction bases left unmatched: 0. As DNA, the CDR3 is TGTGCCAGCAGCGTAGACAGGGGGAACACTGAAGCTTTCTTT. Protein sequence: CASSVDRGNTEAFF.

The gene calls are TRBV18 and TRBJ2-7; maybe TRBD2 (5 bases). Trimming cost V 1 base and J 0 bases, with 10 bases left between them. The germline V gene has CDR1 KGHSH and CDR2 LQKENI. The CDR3 runs 15 residues. The CDR3 coding sequence is TGTGCCAGCTCACCACTACGTGGGAGCTCCTACGAGCAGTACTTC. This encodes CASSPLRGSSYEQYF.

The chain combines TRBV6-5 with TRBJ2-5; weak D call: TRBD2 (5 bases). Trimming shortened V by 0 bases and J by 7 bases, and 15 bases separated the two germline ends. The germline CDR1 and CDR2 sequences are MNHEY and SVGAGI. The CDR3 has 15 residues. The CDR3 DNA follows: TGTGCCAGCAGTTACTCGATGTACAGAGGAGGGACCCAGTACTTC. Residues: CASSYSMYRGGTQYF.

V usage is TRBV18 and J usage is TRBJ1-1, with 9 bases fitting TRBD1. CDR1 and CDR2 (germline): KGHSH, LQKENI. CDR3 length: 14 amino acids. The J segment lost 11 bases and the V segment lost 2 bases, leaving 9 bases of the junction unmatched. CDR3 in amino acids: CASSPEGQGEAAFF. As DNA, the CDR3 is TGTGCCAGCTCACCAGAGGGACAGGGAGAGGCGGCTTTCTTT.

In this sample, this clone turned up a few times. V usage is TRBV7-2 and J usage is TRBJ2-7; a weak D match, TRBD2 (7 bases). The CDR3 has 17 amino acids. V lost 1 base, J lost 4 bases, and 20 bases lay in between. In germline, CDR1 is SGHTA, CDR2 FQGNSA. The CDR3 is CASSLVVAGAAPYEQYF. CDR3 DNA sequence: TGTGCCAGCAGCTTAGTAGTTGCGGGGGCAGCCCCATACGAGCAGTACTTC.

This clone has a single count. The rearrangement uses TRBV6-5 and TRBJ1-5, with a tentative D call TRBD1 (5 bases). Per the germline V gene, CDR1 is MNHEY and CDR2 is SVGAGI. Deletions cut 5 bases from V and 5 bases from J, with 10 bases between. CDR3 length: 13 residues. CDR3 nucleotides: TGTGCCAGCAGTCAAACAGGAGATCAGCCCCAGCATTTT. Amino acids: CASSQTGDQPQHF.

The chain is built from TRBV6-5 and TRBJ1-3, with a tentative D call TRBD1 (6 bases). The V gene lost 11 bases and the J gene lost 0 bases, with 11 bases spanning the gap. Germline V CDR1 and CDR2: MNHEY, SVGAGI. CDR3 size: 13 residues. The DNA for the CDR3 is TGTGCCGTGGGACAAAGCTCTGGAAACACCATATATTTT. Protein product: CAVGQSSGNTIYF.

The chain has TRBV28 and TRBJ2-1, with a tentative D call TRBD2 (6 bases). Deletions cut 2 bases from V and 10 bases from J, with 12 bases between. There are 13 residues in the CDR3. Germline V lookup: CDR1 MDHEN, CDR2 SYDVKM. In DNA, the CDR3 is TGTGCCAGCAGTTTAGCGGGACTCGGCGAGCAGTTCTTC. It yields the protein CASSLAGLGEQFF.

The J gene is TRBJ2-3, the V gene TRBV29-1; 10 bases are shared with TRBD2. Germline-derived CDR1 and CDR2 are SQVTM and ANQGSEA. This CDR3 has 13 amino acids. V shed 4 bases, J shed 4 bases, and the junction held 2 bases outside the gene matches. In nucleotides, the CDR3 is TGCAGCGTTGCGACTAGCGGGCCAGATACGCAGTATTTT. Protein sequence: CSVATSGPDTQYF.

The V call is TRBV14, the J call TRBJ2-5; TRBD2 is a possible D gene (6 bases). V lost 9 bases to trimming and J lost 5 bases, with 16 bases between them. The CDR3 runs to 13 residues. CDR1 is SGHDN and CDR2 is FVKESK in the germline V gene. The CDR3 reads CASAAGSGETQYF. CDR3 sequence (DNA): TGTGCCAGTGCGGCGGGAAGCGGCGAGACCCAGTACTTC.

The V gene is TRBV2, the J gene TRBJ2-7; TRBD2 aligns across 7 bases. Trimming cost V 8 bases and J 0 bases; bases outside gene matches: 7. Germline CDR1 reads SNHLY; CDR2 reads FYNNEI. The CDR3 sequence is 14 residues long. The CDR3 DNA sequence: TGTGCCAGCCCGCGGGAGAGCAGCTCCTACGAGCAGTACTTC. This codes for CASPRESSSYEQYF.

The CDR3 nucleotides read TGTGCCAGCAGCACCACCCCGACAGGGGGCCGCTATGGCTACACCTTC. Translating gives CASSTTPTGGRYGYTF. The chain employs TRBV27 and TRBJ1-2; 10 nucleotides agree with TRBD1. The CDR3 has 16 amino acids. V shed 6 bases, J shed 4 bases, and the junction held 11 bases outside the gene matches. The germline CDR1 and CDR2 sequences are MNHEY and SMNVEV (reference sequence).

This clone appeared once. The chain employs TRBV11-3 and TRBJ2-6, with 8 positions matching TRBD1. The length of the CDR3 is 17 residues. J was trimmed by 4 bases and V by 5 bases; bases with no gene match: 10. Germline-derived CDR1 and CDR2 are SGHNT and YENEEA. Here the CDR3 reads CASSPSWTGLGANVLTF. The CDR3 nucleotides read TGTGCCAGCAGCCCCTCCTGGACAGGGTTGGGGGCCAACGTCCTGACTTTC.

This clone has only one observation. J is TRBJ2-1 and V is TRBV18; D remains unclear. Germline V gives CDR1 KGHSH, CDR2 LQKENI. This CDR3 is 11 amino acids long. With 2 bases removed from V and 7 bases from J, the gap between germline ends came to 3 bases. The CDR3 reads CASSPGNEQFF. The DNA for the CDR3 is TGTGCCAGCTCACCAGGGAATGAGCAGTTCTTC. The full variable domain, completed using reference TRBV18 and TRBJ2-1, is NAGVMQNPRHLVRRRGQEARLRCSPMKGHSHVYWYRQLPEEGLKFMVYLQKENIIDESGMPKERFSAEFPKEGPSILRIQQVVRGDSAAYFCASSPGNEQFFGPGTRLTVL.

This rearrangement joins TRBV19 to TRBJ2-1; TRBD1 matches 10 bases. The CDR3 is 15 amino acids. The germline CDR1 and CDR2 sequences are LNHDA and SQIVND (reference sequence). V shed 5 bases and J 2 bases; nucleotides not matched to a gene: 3. The CDR3 region is CASSLGTGAYNEQFF. In nucleotides, the CDR3 is TGTGCCAGTAGTTTAGGGACAGGGGCCTACAATGAGCAGTTCTTC.

The table lists this clone with a count of one. V and J are TRBV6-5 and TRBJ1-2; D gene ambiguous. The CDR3 sequence is 16 residues long. V was cut by 2 bases and J by 8 bases, with 21 bases left in between. Germline V CDR1 and CDR2: MNHEY, SVGAGI. The CDR3 loop reads CASSYQGKTAIRGYTF. The DNA for the CDR3 is TGTGCCAGCAGTTACCAAGGGAAAACAGCGATTAGGGGCTACACCTTC.

The V call is TRBV7-3, the J call TRBJ1-3; perhaps TRBD1 as D (5 bases). Trimming took off 3 bases at V and 4 bases at J, with 13 bases between the two ends. The germline V gene encodes CDR1 SGHTA and CDR2 FQGTGA. This CDR3 has 15 amino acids. The CDR3, as DNA: TGTGCCAGCAGCTTGGGACCCCCGCCCGGAAACACCATATATTTT. Amino acid sequence: CASSLGPPPGNTIYF. Together with reference TRBV7-3 and TRBJ1-3, the CDR3 gives the full variable domain: GAGVSQTPSNKVTEKGKYVELRCDPISGHTALYWYRQSLGQGPEFLIYFQGTGAADDSGLPNDRFFAVRPEGSVSTLKIQRTERGDSAVYLCASSLGPPPGNTIYFGEGSWLTVV.

CDR3 region: CASSLLGTSGSVSDTQYF. The CDR3 nucleotides are TGCGCCAGCAGCTTGTTAGGGACTAGCGGGAGCGTTTCAGATACGCAGTATTTT. The chain links TRBV5-1 to TRBJ2-3; 14 bases fit TRBD2. Germline V gene sequence: CDR1 SGHRS, CDR2 YFSETQ. CDR3 length: 18 residues. J gave up 4 bases and V 1 base, and 8 bases lay outside the gene matches.

This clone appeared once. The chain joins TRBV28 to TRBJ1-2, with 10 bases fitting TRBD1. Losses at the gene ends were 6 bases for V and 4 bases for J; bases not matched to a gene: 8. Germline CDR1 is MDHEN and CDR2 is SYDVKM. The length of the CDR3 is 15 residues. CDR3 nucleotides: TGTGCCAGCAGAACCGGACAGGGGGGTTCCTATGGCTACACCTTC. Translating it yields CASRTGQGGSYGYTF.

This clone was seen a single time. The chain employs TRBV6-5 and TRBJ2-3; possible D gene TRBD2, 5 bases. CDR1 MNHEY and CDR2 SVGAGI come from the germline V gene. There are 15 residues in the CDR3. V gave up 0 bases and J gave up 6 bases, with 13 bases separating them. CDR3 loop: CASSYSTTREDTQYF. The CDR3 DNA reads as TGTGCCAGCAGTTACTCGACTACCCGAGAGGATACGCAGTATTTT.

This clone was detected only once. The chain carries TRBV5-1 and TRBJ1-6, with D possibly matching TRBD1 (6 bases). Germline CDR1 reads SGHRS; CDR2 reads YFSETQ. The CDR3 sequence is 16 residues long. The V and J ends lost 4 bases and 9 bases respectively, with 20 bases between them. The CDR3 protein is CASSPLGQPEGSPLHF. CDR3 sequence (DNA): TGCGCCAGCAGCCCTCTAGGACAGCCCGAAGGTTCACCCCTCCACTTT.

This chain connects TRBV7-2 to TRBJ2-1; maybe TRBD2 (6 bases). Per the germline V gene, CDR1 is SGHTA and CDR2 is FQGNSA. This CDR3 comprises 15 residues. V was trimmed by 5 bases and J by 3 bases, leaving 14 bases between them. The CDR3 bases are TGTGCCAGCAGCGTGCGGGGCACGATCTACAATGAGCAGTTCTTC. It is translated as CASSVRGTIYNEQFF.